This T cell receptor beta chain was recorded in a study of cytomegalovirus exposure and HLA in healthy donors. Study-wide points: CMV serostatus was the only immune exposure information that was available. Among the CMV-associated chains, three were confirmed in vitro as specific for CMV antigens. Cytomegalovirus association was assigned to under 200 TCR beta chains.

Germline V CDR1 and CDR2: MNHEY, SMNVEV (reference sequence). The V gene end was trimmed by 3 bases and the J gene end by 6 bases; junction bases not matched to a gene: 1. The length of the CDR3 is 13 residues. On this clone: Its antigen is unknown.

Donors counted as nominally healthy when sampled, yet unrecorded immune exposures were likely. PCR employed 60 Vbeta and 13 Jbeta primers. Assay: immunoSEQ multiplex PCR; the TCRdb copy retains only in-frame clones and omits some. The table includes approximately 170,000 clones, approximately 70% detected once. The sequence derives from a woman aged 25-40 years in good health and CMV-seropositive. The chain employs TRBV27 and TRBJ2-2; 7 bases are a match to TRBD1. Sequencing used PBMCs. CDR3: CASSLGTAGELFF. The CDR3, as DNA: TGTGCCAGCAGTTTGGGGACAGCCGGGGAGCTGTTTTTT.